This T cell receptor (beta chain) appears in the sequencing data of a study of blood T cell repertoires in COVID-19. The wider study: Nucleic acid was either cDNA or gDNA, and it came from T cells, B-cell-depleted T cells, or PBMCs.

In the study's own analysis: Estimated nucleated cell counts came from reference gene primer amplification. Assay: immunoSEQ multiplex PCR; the TCRdb copy retains only in-frame clones and omits some. That table gives V, J and clone size, and the DNA gave D and trimming. The profile shows approximately 70,000 clones, 75% to 90% of them singletons. CDR1 SGHDN and CDR2 FVKESK come from the germline V gene. Trimming took 3 bases from V and 8 from J, leaving 16 bases between them. The CDR3 contains 14 residues. This sequence joins TRBV14 and TRBJ1-2, with D possibly matching TRBD1 (5 bases). The sequenced sample consisted of peripheral blood. This TCR derives from a woman older than 75 with active or convalescent COVID-19. In nucleotides, the CDR3 is TGTGCCAGCAGCCATTTAGGGGCTGAGTCCGGCTACACCTTC. Translating gives CASSHLGAESGYTF. Full variable domain (outside the CDR3, taken from reference TRBV14 and TRBJ1-2): EAGVTQFPSHSVIEKGQTVTLRCDPISGHDNLYWYRRVMGKEIKFLLHFVKESKQDESGMPNNRFLAERTGGTYSTLKVQPAELEDSGVYFCASSHLGAESGYTFGSGTRLTVV.